These 30 T cell receptor beta chains came from one sample sequenced in a study of blood T cells in healthy people across ages. The use of a sample-barcoded 5' primer and a J-beta primer mix characterized a second PCR of roughly 6 to 11 cycles. TCRdb independently ran MiXCR on the 5' RACE reads; one entry per CDR3 protein. The data show around 650,000 distinct CDR3 sequences, approximately 40% seen once. Sequenced material: blood. Every receptor here comes from a man older than 75 in good health.

In this sample, this clonotype turned up many times. J is TRBJ1-5 and V is TRBV2; 9 nucleotides agree with TRBD1. After removal of 5 bases from V and 7 bases from J, the junction contained 12 bases not matched to a gene. CDR3 size: 16 residues. CDR1 and CDR2 (germline): SNHLY, FYNNEI. The CDR3 loop reads CASSNRDRDLSQPQHF. DNA of the CDR3: TGTGCCAGCAGTAACCGGGACAGGGATCTCAGCCAGCCCCAGCATTTT.

This clonotype was seen only a few times. The V and J genes are TRBV9 and TRBJ2-7; D call uncertain. V lost 0 bases, J lost 6 bases, and 13 bases lay in between. The CDR3 spans 14 residues. From germline, CDR1 is SGDLS and CDR2 YYNGEE. The CDR3 sequence: CASSVAPIGGEQYF. As DNA, the CDR3 is TGTGCCAGCAGCGTAGCTCCAATCGGCGGCGAGCAGTACTTC.

This sequence joins TRBV7-3 and TRBJ2-5; 7 bases fit TRBD2. V lost 4 bases to trimming and J lost 7 bases; unmatched junction nucleotides: 6. The CDR3 runs 13 residues. Germline CDR1 SGHTA, CDR2 FQGTGA. CDR3: CASSWGGKSTQYF. The DNA of the CDR3 is TGTGCCAGCAGCTGGGGGGGTAAATCGACCCAGTACTTC.

This clonotype occurred a few times. Being one base from a much bigger clone, this may be a read error. V usage is TRBV11-2 and J usage is TRBJ2-1; unclear D gene. The germline gives CDR1 SGHAT, CDR2 FQNNGV. The CDR3 is made up of 13 amino acids. CDR3 sequence (DNA): TGTGCCAGCAGCGTAGATATGTCGTGTGAGCAGTTCTTC. Protein: CASSVDMSCEQFF.

J is TRBJ1-2 and V is TRBV6-2 or TRBV6-3; unclear D gene. Germline V gene lookup returns CDR1 MNHEY and CDR2 SVGEGT. V was clipped by 3 bases and J by 0 bases, with 5 bases between them. The CDR3 loop spans 13 amino acids. As DNA, the CDR3 is TGTGCCAGCAGTTATGAACCTAACTATGGCTACACCTTC. This codes for CASSYEPNYGYTF.

This clonotype occurred a few times. The rearrangement uses TRBV20-1 and TRBJ2-7; a possible D gene is TRBD2 (5 bases). V was clipped by 0 bases and J by 6 bases, with 15 bases between them. Germline loops: CDR1 DFQATT, CDR2 SNEGSKA (reference sequence). The CDR3 totals 14 residues. CDR3 in DNA: TGCAGTGCTAGAGATGAGACTAAGGGTCGCGAGCAGTACTTC. Protein sequence: CSARDETKGREQYF.

CDR3 loop: CASSSTLRSTDTQYF. In DNA form, the CDR3 reads TGTGCCAGCAGCTCGACGTTGCGCAGCACAGATACGCAGTATTTT. V usage is TRBV5-6 and J usage is TRBJ2-3; D is undetermined. Trimming removed 3 bases from V and 0 bases from J, with 11 bases in between. Germline CDR1 and CDR2: SGHDT and YYEEEE. This CDR3 is built from 15 residues.

The V call is TRBV25-1, the J call TRBJ1-6; perhaps TRBD1 as D (6 bases). V was cut by 3 bases and J by 9 bases, with 12 bases left in between. This CDR3 contains 14 residues. Germline assignment: CDR1 MGHDK and CDR2 SYGVNS. DNA of the CDR3: TGTGCCAGCAGTGACACAGGGTACGGTTCACCCCTCCACTTT. Translating gives CASSDTGYGSPLHF.

This sequence joins TRBV12-3 or TRBV12-4 and TRBJ2-1; 7 bases are a match to TRBD2. The CDR3 spans 15 residues. V lost 0 bases, J lost 8 bases, and 7 bases stayed unmatched. The CDR3 nucleotides read TGTGCCAGCAGTTTAGCTGCGGGAGTGACGGATGAGCAGTTCTTC. Protein: CASSLAAGVTDEQFF.

This clonotype came up many times. J is TRBJ2-6 and V is TRBV29-1; TRBD1 matches 8 bases. CDR3 size: 15 residues. Germline loops: CDR1 SQVTM, CDR2 ANQGSEA. The junction had 5 bases not matched to a gene; V was cut back by 4 bases and J by 3 bases. The chain's CDR3 is CSVAAGGYGANVLTF. CDR3 nucleotides: TGCAGCGTTGCGGCAGGGGGCTATGGGGCCAACGTCCTGACTTTC.

This CDR3 is CASSFRRGNYGYTF. The CDR3, as DNA: TGTGCCAGCAGCTTTCGGCGGGGAAACTATGGCTACACCTTC. The V call is TRBV7-2, the J call TRBJ1-2; D is ambiguous. The CDR3 extends over 14 amino acids. V lost 3 bases and J 2 bases, leaving 10 bases between the germline ends. The germline gives CDR1 SGHTA, CDR2 FQGNSA. Supplemented by reference TRBV7-2 and TRBJ1-2, the full variable domain reads GAGVSQSPSNKVTEKGKDVELRCDPISGHTALYWYRQSLGQGLEFLIYFQGNSAPDKSGLPSDRFSAERTGGSVSTLTIQRTQQEDSAVYLCASSFRRGNYGYTFGSGTRLTVV.

The gene calls are TRBV2 and TRBJ1-6, with TRBD1 matching 7 bases. J was trimmed by 10 bases and V by 3 bases; bases with no gene match: 6. CDR1 and CDR2 (germline): SNHLY, FYNNEI. The CDR3 totals 14 residues. CDR3 protein: CASSDGIGGSPLHF. The CDR3 DNA sequence: TGTGCCAGCAGTGACGGTATAGGGGGCTCACCCCTCCACTTT.

Notes on this clonotype: This may stem from a read error, because a much larger clone lies one nucleotide away. The chain links TRBV6-4 to TRBJ1-2; 9 positions match TRBD1. CDR1 is MRHNA, CDR2 SNTAGT, per germline. The CDR3 runs to 17 residues. The CDR3 DNA sequence: TGTGTCAGCAGACGTCCCGGGACAGGGAGAACTAACTATGGCTACACCTTC. This codes for CVSRRPGTGRTNYGYTF.

Notes on this clonotype: Germline is not matched at one junction end, which may reflect a read error. V usage is TRBV29-1 and J usage is TRBJ2-4; the D gene is possibly TRBD2 (5 bases). The end of the DNA is better explained by TRBJ2-5, so the J call may be wrong. The germline V gene encodes CDR1 SQVTM and CDR2 ANQGSEA. The CDR3 extends over 11 amino acids. For the CDR3, the DNA is TGCAGTGTTGCCGGGGAAGAGACCCAGTACTTC. Its translation is CSVAGEETQYF.

This clonotype came up once. V is TRBV12-3 or TRBV12-4 and J is TRBJ1-4; D not resolved. The CDR3 is 15 amino acids. Deletions cut 6 bases from V and 5 bases from J, with 16 bases between. The CDR3 DNA reads as TGTGCCAGCAGGCCCCATCGGGAAGGGAATGAAAAACTGTTTTTT. The encoded protein is CASRPHREGNEKLFF.

This clonotype appeared a few times. The J gene is TRBJ2-7, the V gene TRBV6-2 or TRBV6-3, with 16 bases fitting TRBD2. Trimming cost V 2 bases and J 6 bases; bases outside gene matches: 13. The CDR3 spans 19 residues. Per the germline V gene, CDR1 is MNHEY and CDR2 is SVGEGT. Here the CDR3 reads CASSYRTGTGTSGRAEQYF. The CDR3 region has the DNA TGTGCCAGCAGTTACCGGACAGGGACCGGGACTAGCGGGAGGGCCGAGCAGTACTTC.

In its sample, this clonotype was seen a few times. The J gene is TRBJ1-1, the V gene TRBV5-5; D not certain. The CDR3 spans 16 residues. The ends were cut back, 3 bases at V and 0 bases at J, with 15 bases in the middle. Per the germline V gene, CDR1 is SGHKS and CDR2 is YYEKEE (reference sequence). CDR3 sequence: CASSSIPGSMNTEAFF. DNA of the CDR3: TGTGCCAGCAGCTCCATTCCGGGGTCCATGAACACTGAAGCTTTCTTT.

A word on this clonotype: A much larger clone sits a single nucleotide away, making a read error possible. V is TRBV3-1 and J is TRBJ2-5; D gene uncertain. TRBJ2-1 explains the end of the DNA better; the J call may be wrong. The CDR3 extends over 15 amino acids. Germline CDR1 LGHDT, CDR2 YNNKEL (reference sequence). DNA of the CDR3: TGTGCCAGCAGCCAAAAGGGCACAGTCTGGCGGACCCAGTTCTTC. This gives the protein CASSQKGTVWRTQFF.

This clonotype appeared once. A much larger clone differs from this one at a single base, so this may be a read error. The chain is built from TRBV4-2 and TRBJ2-5; 7 bases map to TRBD2. The CDR3 spans 16 residues. Unmatched junction bases numbered 7, after V lost 1 base and J lost 2 bases. Germline CDR1 LGHNA, CDR2 YNFKEQ. This chain's CDR3 is CASSQGATSEQETQYF. CDR3 DNA: TGTGCCAGCAGCCAAGGGGCAACTAGCGAGCAAGAGACCCAGTACTTC.

The J gene is TRBJ1-1, the V gene TRBV29-1, with 11 bases lining up with TRBD1. The CDR3 spans 14 residues. The J segment lost 4 bases and the V segment lost 6 bases, leaving 7 bases of the junction unmatched. Germline V gene sequence: CDR1 SQVTM, CDR2 ANQGSEA. CDR3 sequence reads: CSVAGTGGITEAFF. In DNA form, the CDR3 reads TGCAGCGTCGCCGGGACAGGGGGTATCACTGAAGCTTTCTTT.

Many counts were recorded for this clonotype. CDR3 amino acids: CASRGGALATISYNEQFF. As DNA, the CDR3 is TGTGCCAGCCGAGGGGGGGCCCTAGCTACAATCTCCTACAATGAGCAGTTCTTC. The J gene is TRBJ2-1, the V gene TRBV6-2 or TRBV6-3; perhaps TRBD2 as D (7 bases). The germline V gene encodes CDR1 MNHEY and CDR2 SVGEGT. V was pared by 8 bases and J by 0 bases, with 23 bases between. This CDR3 is 18 amino acids long.

To note about this clonotype: An end of the junction differs from the germline gene, which may be a read error. The chain carries TRBV6-1 and TRBJ2-4, with unresolved D. Germline V gene lookup returns CDR1 MNHNS and CDR2 SASEGT. The CDR3 consists of 16 residues. Here the CDR3 DNA reads TGTGCCCGCAGTGGCCAAACGGAATTAGCCAAAAACATTCAGTACTTC. It codes for CARSGQTELAKNIQYF.

The chain is built from TRBV29-1 and TRBJ1-4, with unresolved D. Germline values: CDR1 SQVTM, CDR2 ANQGSEA. The V gene lost 5 bases and the J gene lost 8 bases, with 15 bases spanning the gap. This CDR3 contains 13 residues. The chain's CDR3 is CSVTTGSAEKLFF. In nucleotides, the CDR3 is TGCAGCGTTACGACCGGGAGTGCGGAAAAACTGTTTTTT.

This clonotype was picked up a small number of times. The chain has TRBV5-1 and TRBJ2-1, with TRBD2 as a possible D gene (6 bases). This CDR3 spans 17 amino acids. V was clipped by 4 bases and J by 0 bases, with 17 bases between them. The germline V gene encodes CDR1 SGHRS and CDR2 YFSETQ. The CDR3 loop reads CASSQNSAGSSYNEQFF. CDR3 sequence (DNA): TGCGCCAGCAGCCAAAATTCAGCGGGCAGCTCCTACAATGAGCAGTTCTTC.

This clonotype occurred many times. The rearrangement links TRBV5-1 to TRBJ2-1, with D hard to call. V was clipped by 3 bases and J by 6 bases, with 10 bases between them. Germline-derived CDR1 and CDR2 are SGHRS and YFSETQ. The CDR3 spans 13 residues. The CDR3: CASSSLASNEQFF. CDR3 in DNA: TGCGCCAGCAGCTCCCTCGCTAGCAATGAGCAGTTCTTC.

V is TRBV4-1 and J is TRBJ2-5; the match to TRBD2 covers 14 bases. Trimming removed 3 bases from V and 5 bases from J; junction bases left unmatched: 5. The CDR3 loop spans 16 amino acids. Germline V gene sequence: CDR1 MGHRA, CDR2 YSYEKL. The CDR3 loop is CASSQGTSGSMETQYF. CDR3 DNA: TGCGCCAGCAGCCAGGGGACTAGCGGGAGCATGGAGACCCAGTACTTC.

CDR3 DNA: TGTGCCATCAGCGTCGGACTAGCGGGGGGTAACAATGAGCAGTTCTTC. Amino acid sequence: CAISVGLAGGNNEQFF. The rearrangement uses TRBV10-3 and TRBJ2-1, with TRBD2 matching over 14 bases. The CDR3 length is 16 residues. Germline CDR1 is ENHRY and CDR2 is SYGVKD. V shed 6 bases and J 5 bases; nucleotides not matched to a gene: 6.

This clonotype has at least ten counts. The V call is TRBV24-1, the J call TRBJ2-7, with TRBD1 identical over 7 bases. Germline CDR1 KGHDR, CDR2 SFDVKD. With V trimmed by 9 bases and J by 5 bases, 15 bases remained unmatched. The CDR3 is 15 amino acids. As DNA, the CDR3 is TGTGCCACCGGATCCTCAGGGGAAGGGGGCCACGAGCAGTACTTC. It codes for CATGSSGEGGHEQYF.

The J gene is TRBJ2-1, the V gene TRBV27; 9 positions agree with TRBD2. The germline V gene has CDR1 MNHEY and CDR2 SMNVEV (reference sequence). The V gene end was trimmed by 3 bases and the J gene end by 2 bases; junction bases not matched to a gene: 8. The CDR3 length is 17 residues. The CDR3 DNA reads as TGTGCCAGCAGTTTCGCGGGAGGGCCGTCCCCCTACAATGAGCAGTTCTTC. Protein product: CASSFAGGPSPYNEQFF.

The genes are TRBV11-2 and TRBJ2-5; D is possibly TRBD1 (7 bases). The CDR3 is made up of 16 amino acids. Looked up from germline, CDR1 is SGHAT and CDR2 is FQNNGV. The V gene lost 5 bases and the J gene lost 4 bases, with 20 bases spanning the gap. The CDR3 sequence is CASSPLGGGASETQYF. The CDR3 bases are TGTGCCAGCAGCCCCCTTGGAGGGGGCGCGTCAGAGACCCAGTACTTC. Together with reference TRBV11-2 and TRBJ2-5, the CDR3 gives the full variable domain: EAGVAQSPRYKIIEKRQSVAFWCNPISGHATLYWYQQILGQGPKLLIQFQNNGVVDDSQLPKDRFSAERLKGVDSTLKIQPAKLEDSAVYLCASSPLGGGASETQYFGPGTRLLVL.